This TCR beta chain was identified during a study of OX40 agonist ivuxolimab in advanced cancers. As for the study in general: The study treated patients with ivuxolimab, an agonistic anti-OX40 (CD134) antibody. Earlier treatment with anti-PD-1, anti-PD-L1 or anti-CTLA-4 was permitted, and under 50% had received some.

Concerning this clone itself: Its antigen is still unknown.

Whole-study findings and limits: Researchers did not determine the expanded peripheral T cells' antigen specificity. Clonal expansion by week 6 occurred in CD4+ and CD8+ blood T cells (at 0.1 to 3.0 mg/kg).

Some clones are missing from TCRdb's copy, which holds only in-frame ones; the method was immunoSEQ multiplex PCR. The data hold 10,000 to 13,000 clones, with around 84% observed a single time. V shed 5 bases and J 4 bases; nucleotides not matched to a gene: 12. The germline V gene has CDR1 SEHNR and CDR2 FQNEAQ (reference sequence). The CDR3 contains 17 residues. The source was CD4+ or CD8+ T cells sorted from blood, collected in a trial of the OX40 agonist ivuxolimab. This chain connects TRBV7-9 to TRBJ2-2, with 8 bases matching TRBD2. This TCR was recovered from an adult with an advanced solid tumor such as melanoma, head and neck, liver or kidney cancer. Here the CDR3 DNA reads TGTGCCAGCAGCGAAAAGGCGGGAGGCCGGGTCACCGGGGAGCTGTTTTTT. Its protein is CASSEKAGGRVTGELFF. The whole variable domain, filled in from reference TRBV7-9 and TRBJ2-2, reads DTGVSQNPRHKITKRGQNVTFRCDPISEHNRLYWYRQTLGQGPEFLTYFQNEAQLEKSRLLSDRFSAERPKGSFSTLEIQRTEQGDSAMYLCASSEKAGGRVTGELFFGEGSRLTVL.